The 32 T cell receptor beta chains below come from one sample, sequenced in a study of regulatory T cells in long-lasting Graves disease. Noted time point: newly diagnosed GD, antithyroid drugs for less than 3 months. RNA extracted from PBMCs served as the sequencing template. HTBI primers from iRepertoire and Arm-PCR of CDR3 regions yielded the TCR beta libraries. TCRdb reprocessed the multiplex PCR reads via MiXCR and lists one record per CDR3 protein. The table shows around 470,000 distinct CDR3 sequences, with about 14% occurring only once. This same sample was also part of a study on T cells in Graves' hyperthyroidism and ophthalmopathy.

The specimen was peripheral blood mononuclear cells (PBMCs), collected at new diagnosis, from a patient treated with antithyroid drugs. The source of these receptors is a woman aged 45-59 years with Graves disease.

On this clonotype itself: An end of the junction differs from the germline gene, which may be a read error. The J gene is TRBJ2-2, the V gene TRBV5-1, with TRBD2 as a possible D gene (6 bases). The CDR3 sequence is 15 residues long. From germline, CDR1 is SGHRS and CDR2 YFSETQ. CDR3 loop: CAGSLWREGTGELFF. CDR3 nucleotide sequence: TGCGCCGGCAGCTTGTGGAGGGAAGGCACCGGGGAGCTGTTTTTT.

The chain combines TRBV19 with TRBJ2-3; D is unclear. Trimming took 3 bases from V and 2 from J, leaving 9 bases between them. The CDR3 is 14 residues long. Germline lookup yields CDR1 LNHDA and CDR2 SQIVND (reference sequence). The CDR3 loop reads CASSMARFTDTQYF. The DNA of the CDR3 is TGTGCCAGTAGTATGGCCCGGTTCACAGATACGCAGTATTTT.

V is TRBV6-2 or TRBV6-3 and J is TRBJ1-2, with 11 bases matching TRBD1. Looked up from germline, CDR1 is MNHEY and CDR2 is SVGEGT. V was pared by 2 bases and J by 6 bases, with 8 bases of the junction left unmatched. The CDR3 runs to 16 residues. The CDR3, as DNA: TGTGCCAGCAGTTACGCCGGGACAGGGGGACGGGATGGCTACACCTTC. This encodes CASSYAGTGGRDGYTF.

This clonotype was seen a handful of times. J is TRBJ2-7 and V is TRBV14; TRBD2 agrees at 10 bases. Germline V lookup: CDR1 SGHDN, CDR2 FVKESK. CDR3 length: 16 residues. V was clipped by 1 base and J by 6 bases; unmatched bases: 9. CDR3 protein: CASSQVRPSGSGEQYF. CDR3 coding DNA: TGTGCCAGCAGCCAAGTCAGGCCTAGCGGGAGTGGCGAGCAGTACTTC.

This clonotype was observed many times. The CDR3 nucleotides read TGTGCCAGCAGCCCGGACAGCCCAGGCAACTATGGCTACACCTTC. This gives the protein CASSPDSPGNYGYTF. The chain recombines TRBV9 with TRBJ1-2, with D maybe TRBD1 (6 bases). CDR3 size: 15 residues. Deletions cut 4 bases from V and 2 bases from J, with 15 bases between. CDR1 and CDR2 from the germline V gene are SGDLS and YYNGEE.

The chain employs TRBV5-1 and TRBJ2-7; the match to TRBD2 covers 13 bases. The CDR3 is 19 residues long. V shed 0 bases and J 7 bases; nucleotides not matched to a gene: 16. Germline V gene data show CDR1 as SGHRS and CDR2 as YFSETQ. The DNA for the CDR3 is TGCGCCAGCAGCTTGGCGAGGACTAGCGGGAGACCCCCAGCTCCGGAGCAGTACTTC. Translating it yields CASSLARTSGRPPAPEQYF. The full variable domain, completed using reference TRBV5-1 and TRBJ2-7, is KAGVTQTPRYLIKTRGQQVTLSCSPISGHRSVSWYQQTPGQGLQFLFEYFSETQRNKGNFPGRFSGRQFSNSRSEMNVSTLELGDSALYLCASSLARTSGRPPAPEQYFGPGTRLTVT.

This clonotype has at least ten counts. The chain carries TRBV7-8 and TRBJ2-5, with TRBD2 as a possible D gene (5 bases). The CDR3 is made up of 15 amino acids. Trimming took 5 bases from V and 4 from J, leaving 17 bases between them. CDR1 is SGHVS and CDR2 is FQNEAQ in the germline V gene. The CDR3 DNA reads as TGTGCCAGCAGCGGAAGGGCGGTCACTAGAGAGACCCAGTACTTC. Protein: CASSGRAVTRETQYF.

This clonotype was recorded a few times. V is TRBV9 and J is TRBJ1-1; D possibly corresponds to TRBD1 (5 bases). From germline, CDR1 is SGDLS and CDR2 YYNGEE. With 0 bases removed from V and 3 bases from J, the gap between germline ends came to 12 bases. The CDR3 extends over 15 amino acids. CDR3 bases: TGTGCCAGCAGCGTAGTGTATGGGGGGTACACTGAAGCTTTCTTT. Protein sequence: CASSVVYGGYTEAFF.

At least ten counts were recorded for this clonotype. The rearrangement uses TRBV30 and TRBJ1-3, with 7 nucleotides matching TRBD1. The CDR3 covers 13 residues. Germline assignment: CDR1 GTSNPN and CDR2 SVGIG (reference sequence). J gave up 2 bases and V 6 bases, and 4 bases lay outside the gene matches. CDR3 loop: CACQTGPGNTIYF. DNA of the CDR3: TGTGCCTGCCAGACAGGGCCTGGAAACACCATATATTTT.

The gene calls are TRBV12-3 or TRBV12-4 and TRBJ2-2; D is uncertain. Trimming shortened V by 6 bases and J by 1 base, and 24 bases separated the two germline ends. The length of the CDR3 is 19 residues. CDR3 in amino acids: CASSTENIVLGLNTGELFF. For the CDR3, the DNA is TGTGCCAGCAGCACCGAAAATATCGTTTTGGGTCTGAACACCGGGGAGCTGTTTTTT.

The chain carries TRBV6-2 or TRBV6-3 and TRBJ2-1; no firm D call. This CDR3 region has 15 residues. V was pared by 6 bases and J by 4 bases, with 16 bases between. Germline CDR1 is MNHEY and CDR2 is SVGEGT. In DNA form, the CDR3 reads TGTGCCAGCAGGATATCGACACCAGGATACAATGAGCAGTTCTTC. It specifies CASRISTPGYNEQFF.

The chain couples TRBV10-2 to TRBJ2-7; TRBD2 aligns across 7 bases. Germline trimming cut 8 bases from V and 9 bases from J; bases unmatched to any gene: 4. Germline loops: CDR1 WSHSY, CDR2 SAAADI. The CDR3 spans 10 residues. The CDR3 region is CASWGGRQYF. The DNA of the CDR3 is TGCGCCAGCTGGGGGGGAAGGCAGTACTTC.

This clonotype occurred a few times. The rearrangement joins TRBV19 to TRBJ2-5, with 10 positions matching TRBD2. The V gene's germline CDR1 is LNHDA and CDR2 SQIVND (reference sequence). This CDR3 contains 16 residues. V was clipped by 5 bases and J by 2 bases; unmatched bases: 8. In DNA form, the CDR3 reads TGTGCCAGTAGTCTGTGGACTAGCGGAGAACAAGAGACCCAGTACTTC. Its translation is CASSLWTSGEQETQYF.

This clonotype was counted ten times or more. This chain uses TRBV30 with TRBJ1-1; D is uncertain. V lost 0 bases and J lost 1, with 6 bases in between. CDR1 and CDR2 (germline): GTSNPN, SVGIG (reference sequence). CDR3 size: 13 residues. CDR3 sequence: CAWSVQENTEAFF. DNA for the CDR3: TGTGCCTGGAGTGTACAAGAGAACACTGAAGCTTTCTTT. Drawing the rest from reference TRBV30 and TRBJ1-1, the complete variable domain is SQTIHQWPATLVQPVGSPLSLECTVEGTSNPNLYWYRQAAGRGLQLLFYSVGIGQISSEVPQNLSASRPQDRQFILSSKKLLLSDSGFYLCAWSVQENTEAFFGQGTRLTVV.

This chain joins TRBV6-1 and TRBJ2-2, with D unclear. V lost 5 bases to trimming and J lost 2 bases, with 15 bases between them. The length of the CDR3 is 16 residues. Germline values: CDR1 MNHNS, CDR2 SASEGT. DNA of the CDR3: TGTGCCAGCAGTTCCCAAGTTATAGCAAACACCGGGGAGCTGTTTTTT. Amino acids: CASSSQVIANTGELFF.

This clonotype showed up many times. Its ends do not fully match the called genes, so a read error is possible. This rearrangement joins TRBV5-1 to TRBJ1-1; the D is unclear. CDR3 length: 14 residues. Germline lookup yields CDR1 SGHRS and CDR2 YFSETQ. The CDR3 DNA follows: TGTGCCAGCAGCTTAGGGCAAACGAACACTGAAGCTTTCTTT. This gives the protein CASSLGQTNTEAFF.

This clonotype has ten or more counts. The genes are TRBV6-2 or TRBV6-3 and TRBJ2-2; 16 bases agree with TRBD2. In germline, CDR1 is MNHEY, CDR2 SVGEGT. CDR3 length: 20 residues. V shed 2 bases, J shed 0 bases, and the junction held 6 bases outside the gene matches. CDR3 DNA: TGTGCCAGCAGTTACGCAGGGGGACTAGCGGGAGGGCCGAACACCGGGGAGCTGTTTTTT. This gives the protein CASSYAGGLAGGPNTGELFF.

This chain joins TRBV6-2 or TRBV6-3 and TRBJ2-1; 9 positions agree with TRBD2. The CDR3 contains 17 residues. Trimming removed 2 bases from V and 2 bases from J; junction bases left unmatched: 7. In germline, CDR1 is MNHEY, CDR2 SVGEGT. DNA for the CDR3: TGTGCCAGCAGTTACCAACCACTAGCGGGCACCTACAATGAGCAGTTCTTC. Translating it yields CASSYQPLAGTYNEQFF.

This clonotype occurred a few times. This may be a read error: a much more frequent sequence differs by one nucleotide. This chain joins TRBV30 and TRBJ2-2; D is possibly TRBD2 (5 bases). Germline lookup yields CDR1 GTSNPN and CDR2 SVGIG (reference sequence). The CDR3 runs 14 residues. CDR3 DNA: TGTGCCTGGAGTGTCTCCAGGAACACCGGGGAGCTGCTTTTT. It codes for CAWSVSRNTGELLF. Full variable domain (rest looked up from reference TRBV30 and TRBJ2-2): SQTIHQWPATLVQPVGSPLSLECTVEGTSNPNLYWYRQAAGRGLQLLFYSVGIGQISSEVPQNLSASRPQDRQFILSSKKLLLSDSGFYLCAWSVSRNTGELLFGEGSRLTVL.

This clonotype was counted a few times. The chain couples TRBV19 to TRBJ1-5, with D maybe TRBD1 (5 bases). V dropped 5 bases and J dropped 1 base, with 15 bases sitting between them. This CDR3 region has 16 residues. Per the germline V gene, CDR1 is LNHDA and CDR2 is SQIVND (reference sequence). The CDR3 loop reads CASSQGLSGSNQPQHF. The CDR3 bases are TGTGCCAGTAGTCAGGGATTGAGTGGAAGCAATCAGCCCCAGCATTTT. Full variable domain (remainder filled in from reference TRBV19 and TRBJ1-5): DGGITQSPKYLFRKEGQNVTLSCEQNLNHDAMYWYRQDPGQGLRLIYYSQIVNDFQKGDIAEGYSVSREKKESFPLTVTSAQKNPTAFYLCASSQGLSGSNQPQHFGDGTRLSIL.

This clonotype was detected many times. This rearrangement joins TRBV2 to TRBJ1-2; 11 bases match TRBD1. Losses at the gene ends were 6 bases for V and 7 bases for J; bases not matched to a gene: 7. Germline values: CDR1 SNHLY, CDR2 FYNNEI. The CDR3 extends over 14 amino acids. Written as DNA, the CDR3 is TGTGCCAGCAGGGGACAGGGGGTTTATTCTGGCTACACCTTC. The encoded protein is CASRGQGVYSGYTF.

The chain joins TRBV24-1 to TRBJ1-5; 9 bases are shared with TRBD1. The CDR3 covers 17 residues. In germline, CDR1 is KGHDR, CDR2 SFDVKD. V trimming: 4 bases; J trimming: 2 bases; junction bases outside the gene matches: 8. The CDR3 here is CATSDSRTGVGNQPQHF. CDR3 sequence (DNA): TGTGCCACCAGTGACTCCCGGACAGGGGTTGGCAATCAGCCCCAGCATTTT.

The chain is built from TRBV7-9 and TRBJ2-7; the D gene could be TRBD1 or TRBD2 (5 bases each). V lost 5 bases and J lost 2, with 7 bases in between. The CDR3 has 12 residues. The germline V gene has CDR1 SEHNR and CDR2 FQNEAQ (reference sequence). The CDR3 nucleotides are TGTGCCAGCAGCCGGGGACCCTACGAGCAGTACTTC. Protein product: CASSRGPYEQYF. Combining the CDR3 with reference TRBV7-9 and TRBJ2-7 gives the whole variable domain DTGVSQNPRHKITKRGQNVTFRCDPISEHNRLYWYRQTLGQGPEFLTYFQNEAQLEKSRLLSDRFSAERPKGSFSTLEIQRTEQGDSAMYLCASSRGPYEQYFGPGTRLTVT.

This clonotype was observed many times. The chain links TRBV29-1 to TRBJ1-1; the D is unclear. V lost 6 bases and J 0 bases, leaving 14 bases between the germline ends. Germline lookup yields CDR1 SQVTM and CDR2 ANQGSEA. The CDR3 has 14 residues. In DNA, the CDR3 is TGCAGCGTCGTCCCCGAGGCCCTGAACACTGAAGCTTTCTTT. Translation gives CSVVPEALNTEAFF.

This clonotype has ten or more counts. The chain carries TRBV10-3 and TRBJ2-7, with D perhaps matching TRBD1 (6 bases). V was trimmed by 0 bases and J by 5 bases, leaving 14 bases between them. Germline values: CDR1 ENHRY, CDR2 SYGVKD. The CDR3 totals 15 residues. This CDR3 reads CAISESGQGGDEQYF. CDR3 nucleotides: TGTGCCATCAGTGAGTCGGGACAAGGGGGAGACGAGCAGTACTTC.

In this sample, this clonotype turned up a few times. This sequence joins TRBV10-3 and TRBJ2-2; D uncertain. V was pared by 6 bases and J by 7 bases, with 15 bases between. The CDR3 extends over 14 amino acids. The germline gives CDR1 ENHRY, CDR2 SYGVKD. CDR3 protein: CAIRATSSVGELFF. CDR3 bases: TGTGCCATCAGAGCCACCAGCTCGGTCGGGGAGCTGTTTTTT.

The V gene is TRBV29-1, the J gene TRBJ2-4; D possibly uses TRBD1 or TRBD2 (5 bases each). V dropped 4 bases and J dropped 9 bases, with 16 bases sitting between them. CDR3 length equals 13 residues. Germline CDR1 is SQVTM and CDR2 is ANQGSEA. The CDR3, as DNA: TGCAGCGTTGTTGAGAGTTCGAGGGGCATTCAGTACTTC. Translation gives CSVVESSRGIQYF.

In this sample, this clonotype turned up many times. The rearrangement links TRBV6-1 to TRBJ2-1; tentatively, D is TRBD1 (6 bases). Germline values: CDR1 MNHNS, CDR2 SASEGT. Trimming took off 3 bases at V and 1 base at J, with 13 bases between the two ends. The CDR3 loop spans 16 amino acids. The CDR3 is CASSDPGHLSYNEQFF. The CDR3 nucleotides read TGTGCCAGCAGTGATCCGGGACACCTATCCTACAATGAGCAGTTCTTC.

V is TRBV4-1 and J is TRBJ1-2; TRBD1 agrees at 12 bases. CDR1 and CDR2 from the germline V gene are MGHRA and YSYEKL. The J segment lost 4 bases and the V segment lost 1 base, leaving 16 bases of the junction unmatched. The CDR3 has 20 amino acids. For the CDR3, the DNA is TGCGCCAGCAGCCAAGTCCTCGTGGGACAGGGGGCGCAGAGTCCCTATGGCTACACCTTC. It codes for CASSQVLVGQGAQSPYGYTF.

This clonotype has a count of ten or more. This chain uses TRBV28 with TRBJ2-3, with D tentatively TRBD2 (5 bases). Germline V lookup: CDR1 MDHEN, CDR2 SYDVKM. V dropped 6 bases and J dropped 1 base, with 14 bases sitting between them. The length of the CDR3 is 15 residues. The CDR3 reads CASSSPVRGTDTQYF. The CDR3 region has the DNA TGTGCCAGCAGCTCCCCGGTGAGGGGCACAGATACGCAGTATTTT.

About this clonotype: A much more abundant neighbour one base away suggests this may be a read error. The chain links TRBV18 to TRBJ1-1; D call uncertain. The CDR3 extends over 14 amino acids. V shed 0 bases and J shed 4 bases, with 9 bases lying between them. Germline V gene lookup returns CDR1 KGHSH and CDR2 LQKENI. The CDR3 reads CASSPPYHTTEAFF. The CDR3 nucleotides read TGTGCCAGCTCACCACCATACCACACCACTGAAGCTTTCTTT.

This chain links TRBV4-1 with TRBJ2-7; no definite D call. CDR3 length: 14 amino acids. Germline V gene data show CDR1 as MGHRA and CDR2 as YSYEKL. Trimming cost V 4 bases and J 0 bases, with 10 bases left between them. CDR3 in DNA: TGCGCCAGCAGCCTAAGGAGCGCCTCCTACGAGCAGTACTTC. Encoded protein: CASSLRSASYEQYF.